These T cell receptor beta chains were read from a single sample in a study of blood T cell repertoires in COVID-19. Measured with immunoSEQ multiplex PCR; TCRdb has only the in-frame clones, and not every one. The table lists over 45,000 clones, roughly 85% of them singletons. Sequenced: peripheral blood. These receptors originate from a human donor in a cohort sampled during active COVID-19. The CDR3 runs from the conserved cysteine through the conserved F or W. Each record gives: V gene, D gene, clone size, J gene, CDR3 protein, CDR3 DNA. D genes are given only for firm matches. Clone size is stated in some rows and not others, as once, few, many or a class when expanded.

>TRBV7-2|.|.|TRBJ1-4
CASSFPNEKLFF
TGTGCCAGCAGCTTTCCAAATGAAAAACTGTTTTTT
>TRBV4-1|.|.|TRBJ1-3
CASSQGGGRMSGNTIYF
TGCGCCAGCAGCCAAGGGGGAGGACGAATGTCCGGAAACACCATATATTTT
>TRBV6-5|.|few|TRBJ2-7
CASSWTLRQVTYEQYF
TGTGCCAGCAGTTGGACTTTGAGACAGGTCACCTACGAGCAGTACTTC
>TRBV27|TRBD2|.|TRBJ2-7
CASRDSGTYEQYF
TGTGCCAGCAGGGATAGCGGGACCTACGAGCAGTACTTC
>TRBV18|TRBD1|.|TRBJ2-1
CASHFRDRVYNEQFF
TGTGCCAGCCACTTCCGGGACAGGGTATACAATGAGCAGTTCTTC
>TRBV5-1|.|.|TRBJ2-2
CASSLVERTGELFF
TGCGCCAGCAGCTTGGTGGAGCGCACCGGGGAGCTGTTTTTT
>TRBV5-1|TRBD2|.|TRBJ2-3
CASSFPSGVATDTQYF
TGCGCCAGCAGCTTCCCTAGCGGGGTTGCCACAGATACGCAGTATTTT
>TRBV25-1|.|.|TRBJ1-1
CASSDRVEAFF
TGTGCCAGCAGTGATCGTGTTGAAGCTTTCTTT
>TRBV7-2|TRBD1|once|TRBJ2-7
CASSWTGSSYEQYF
TGTGCCAGCAGCTGGACAGGCAGCTCCTACGAGCAGTACTTC
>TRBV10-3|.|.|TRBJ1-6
CAISEPEGVGSPLHF
TGTGCCATCAGTGAGCCGGAAGGGGTAGGTTCACCCCTCCACTTT
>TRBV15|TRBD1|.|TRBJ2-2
CATSIGQGRHGELFF
TGTGCCACCAGCATTGGACAGGGTAGGCACGGGGAGCTGTTTTTT
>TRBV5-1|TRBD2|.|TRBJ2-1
CASSYGTSNYNEQFF
TGCGCCAGCAGCTACGGGACTAGCAATTACAATGAGCAGTTCTTC
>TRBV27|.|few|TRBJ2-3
CASSSLWTRPGTDTQYF
TGTGCCAGCAGTTCCCTCTGGACTCGTCCTGGGACAGATACGCAGTATTTT